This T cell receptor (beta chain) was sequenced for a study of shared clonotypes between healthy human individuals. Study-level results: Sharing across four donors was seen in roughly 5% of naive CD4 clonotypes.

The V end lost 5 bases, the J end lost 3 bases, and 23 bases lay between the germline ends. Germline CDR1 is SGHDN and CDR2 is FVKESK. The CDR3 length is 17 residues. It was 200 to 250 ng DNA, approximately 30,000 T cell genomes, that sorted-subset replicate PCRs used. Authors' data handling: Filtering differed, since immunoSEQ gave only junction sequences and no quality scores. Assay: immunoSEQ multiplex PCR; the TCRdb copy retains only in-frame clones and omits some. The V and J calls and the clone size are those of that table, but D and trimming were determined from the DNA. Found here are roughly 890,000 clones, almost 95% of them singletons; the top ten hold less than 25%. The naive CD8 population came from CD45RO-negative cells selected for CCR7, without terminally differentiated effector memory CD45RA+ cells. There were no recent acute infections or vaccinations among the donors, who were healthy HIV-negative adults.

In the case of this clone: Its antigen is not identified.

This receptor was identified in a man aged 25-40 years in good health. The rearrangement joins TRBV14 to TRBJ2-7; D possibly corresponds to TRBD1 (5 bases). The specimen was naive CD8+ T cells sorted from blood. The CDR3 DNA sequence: TGTGCCAGCAGCAATCAGGGCCCCCCGGCAGGGATCTACGAGCAGTACTTC. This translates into CASSNQGPPAGIYEQYF.